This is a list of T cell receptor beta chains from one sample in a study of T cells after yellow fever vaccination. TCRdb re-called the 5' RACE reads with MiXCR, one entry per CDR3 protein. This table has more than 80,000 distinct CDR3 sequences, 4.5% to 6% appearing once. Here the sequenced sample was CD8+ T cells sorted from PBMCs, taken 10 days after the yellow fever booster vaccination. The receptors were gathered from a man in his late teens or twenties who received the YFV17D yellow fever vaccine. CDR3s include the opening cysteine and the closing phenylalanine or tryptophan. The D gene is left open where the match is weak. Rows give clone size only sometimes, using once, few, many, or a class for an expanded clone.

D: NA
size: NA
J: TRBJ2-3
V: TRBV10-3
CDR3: CAISGGRNTDTQYF
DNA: TGTGCCATCAGTGGGGGACGGAACACAGATACGCAGTATTTT

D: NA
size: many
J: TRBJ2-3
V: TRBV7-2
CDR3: CASSFSGGTDTQYF
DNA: TGTGCCAGCAGCTTCTCAGGGGGCACAGATACGCAGTATTTT

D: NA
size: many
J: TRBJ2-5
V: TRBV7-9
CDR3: CASSPYHPGSVEETQYF
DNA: TGTGCCAGCAGCCCGTACCATCCAGGGTCTGTCGAGGAGACCCAGTACTTC

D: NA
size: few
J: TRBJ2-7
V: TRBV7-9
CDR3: CASSLGRGEQYF
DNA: TGTGCCAGCAGCTTAGGCAGGGGCGAGCAGTACTTC

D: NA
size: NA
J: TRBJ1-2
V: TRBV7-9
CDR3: CASTRDFYGYTF
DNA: TGTGCCAGCACCCGGGATTTCTATGGCTACACCTTC

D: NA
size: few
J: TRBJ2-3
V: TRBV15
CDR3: CATSRLDEDTQYF
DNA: TGTGCCACCAGCAGGCTAGACGAAGATACGCAGTATTTT

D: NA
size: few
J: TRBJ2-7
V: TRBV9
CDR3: CASSVDETVSYEQYF
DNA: TGTGCCAGCAGCGTAGATGAGACAGTATCCTACGAGCAGTACTTC

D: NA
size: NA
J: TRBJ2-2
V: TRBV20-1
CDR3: CSAISGRGTGELFF
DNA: TGCAGTGCAATAAGTGGCAGGGGCACCGGGGAGCTGTTTTTT

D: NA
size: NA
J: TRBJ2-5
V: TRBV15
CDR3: CATSARRGAGGETQYF
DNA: TGTGCCACCAGCGCTCGCCGGGGGGCAGGCGGGGAGACCCAGTACTTC

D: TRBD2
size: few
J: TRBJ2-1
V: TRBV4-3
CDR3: CASSPASGGSYNEQFF
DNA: TGCGCCAGCAGCCCTGCTAGCGGGGGTTCCTACAATGAGCAGTTCTTC

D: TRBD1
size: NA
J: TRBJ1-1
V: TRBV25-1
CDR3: CASGQGVNTEAFF
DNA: TGTGCCAGCGGACAGGGGGTGAACACTGAAGCTTTCTTT

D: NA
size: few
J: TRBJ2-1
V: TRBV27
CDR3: CASSLLGGIHEQFF
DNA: TGTGCCAGCAGTTTACTTGGGGGGATCCATGAGCAGTTCTTC

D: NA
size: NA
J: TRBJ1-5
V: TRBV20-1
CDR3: CSARVGGSNQPQHF
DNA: TGCAGTGCTCGCGTGGGGGGTAGCAATCAGCCCCAGCATTTT

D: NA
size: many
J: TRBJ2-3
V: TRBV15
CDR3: CATSSSTLDTQYF
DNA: TGTGCCACCAGCAGCAGTACCTTAGATACGCAGTATTTT

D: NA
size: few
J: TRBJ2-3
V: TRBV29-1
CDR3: CSVVSLQGRSDTQYF
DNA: TGCAGCGTTGTCTCCCTCCAGGGTAGGAGTGATACGCAGTATTTT

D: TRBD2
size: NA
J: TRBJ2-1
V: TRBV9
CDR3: CASTGGGQYNEQFF
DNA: TGTGCCAGCACCGGCGGGGGTCAGTACAATGAGCAGTTCTTC

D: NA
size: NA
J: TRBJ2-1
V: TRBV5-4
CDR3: CASSRDTTGSNEQFF
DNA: TGTGCCAGCAGCAGAGACACCACCGGCTCCAATGAGCAGTTCTTC

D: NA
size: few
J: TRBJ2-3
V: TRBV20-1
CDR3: CSAWLGGHTSTDTQYF
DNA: TGCAGCGCTTGGCTCGGGGGGCACACTAGCACAGATACGCAGTATTTT

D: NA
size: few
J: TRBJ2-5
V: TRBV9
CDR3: CASSVAGSQETQYF
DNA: TGTGCCAGCAGCGTTGCGGGGAGTCAAGAGACCCAGTACTTC

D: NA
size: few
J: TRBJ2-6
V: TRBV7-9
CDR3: CASSLPSVSGANVLTF
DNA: TGTGCCAGCAGCTTGCCATCCGTCTCTGGGGCCAACGTCCTGACTTTC

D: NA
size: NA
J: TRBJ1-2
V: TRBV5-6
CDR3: CASSFGEEGYTF
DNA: TGTGCCAGCAGCTTCGGGGAAGAAGGCTACACCTTC

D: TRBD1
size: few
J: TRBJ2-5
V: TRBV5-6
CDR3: CASSFHRDSQETQYF
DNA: TGTGCCAGCAGCTTCCACCGGGACAGTCAAGAGACCCAGTACTTC

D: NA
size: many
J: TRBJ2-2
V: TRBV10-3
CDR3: CAIRTQGEDGELFF
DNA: TGTGCCATCAGGACACAGGGAGAGGACGGGGAGCTGTTTTTT

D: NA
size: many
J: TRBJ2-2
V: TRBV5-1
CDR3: CASSLENGELFF
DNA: TGCGCCAGCAGCTTGGAAAACGGGGAGCTGTTTTTT

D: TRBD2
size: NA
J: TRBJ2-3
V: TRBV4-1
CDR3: CASSQVLAGAENTQYF
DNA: TGCGCCAGCAGCCAGGTACTAGCGGGGGCGGAGAATACGCAGTATTTT

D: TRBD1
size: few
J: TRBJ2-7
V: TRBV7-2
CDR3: CASSLGQGAVEQYF
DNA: TGTGCCAGCAGCCTCGGACAGGGAGCAGTCGAGCAGTACTTC

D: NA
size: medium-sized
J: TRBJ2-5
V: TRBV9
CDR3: CASSDSGVQETQYF
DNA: TGTGCCAGCAGCGATTCGGGGGTCCAAGAGACCCAGTACTTC

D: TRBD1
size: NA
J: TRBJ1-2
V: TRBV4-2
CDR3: CASAVTGPEGYTF
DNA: TGTGCCAGCGCTGTGACAGGGCCTGAGGGCTACACCTTC

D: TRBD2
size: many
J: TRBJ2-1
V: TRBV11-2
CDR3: CASSLEDLAGASYNEQFF
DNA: TGTGCCAGCAGCTTAGAAGATCTAGCGGGGGCCTCTTACAATGAGCAGTTCTTC

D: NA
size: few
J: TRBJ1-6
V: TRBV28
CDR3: CASKDRLFNSPLHF
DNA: TGTGCCAGCAAAGATCGGTTGTTCAATTCACCCCTCCACTTT

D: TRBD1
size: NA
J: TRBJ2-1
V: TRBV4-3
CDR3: CASSQGPGQGFVGYNEQFF
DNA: TGCGCCAGCAGCCAGGGACCGGGACAGGGTTTCGTGGGCTACAATGAGCAGTTCTTC